The rows below give T cell receptor beta chains drawn from one sample of a study of blood T cell repertoires in COVID-19. The protocol was immunoSEQ multiplex PCR, while the TCRdb copy is restricted to in-frame clones and leaves out a portion. The sample contains roughly 100,000 clones, around 81% of which appear only once. Sequencing was carried out using peripheral blood. These receptors were collected from a man between 60 and 75 years old with acute or convalescent COVID-19. Each CDR3 is given with its conserved first and last residue. A D gene is named only where the DNA matches it firmly. Clone size, where shown, is once, few, many, or a class for clones that have expanded.

j_gene: TRBJ2-1
v_gene: TRBV24-1
abundance: .
d_gene: .
CDR3aa: CATGAHGTPNNEQFF
CDR3nt: TGTGCCACCGGCGCACACGGGACACCCAACAATGAGCAGTTCTTC

j_gene: TRBJ2-5
v_gene: TRBV5-8
abundance: .
d_gene: TRBD1
CDR3aa: CASSLAGTGDQETQYF
CDR3nt: TGTGCCAGCAGCTTGGCCGGGACAGGGGACCAAGAGACCCAGTACTTC

j_gene: TRBJ1-5
v_gene: TRBV6-2/TRBV6-3
abundance: once
d_gene: TRBD1
CDR3aa: CASSYSGQAGNQPQHF
CDR3nt: TGTGCCAGCAGTTACTCGGGACAGGCGGGCAATCAGCCCCAGCATTTT

j_gene: TRBJ2-1
v_gene: TRBV5-1
abundance: .
d_gene: TRBD2
CDR3aa: CASSLGSSGSYNEQFF
CDR3nt: TGCGCCAGCAGCTTGGGCTCTAGCGGATCCTACAATGAGCAGTTCTTC

j_gene: TRBJ1-2
v_gene: TRBV12-5
abundance: .
d_gene: .
CDR3aa: CASGLVPPGGYTF
CDR3nt: TGTGCTAGTGGTTTGGTACCCCCAGGTGGCTACACCTTC

j_gene: TRBJ1-2
v_gene: TRBV23-1
abundance: .
d_gene: .
CDR3aa: CASSQWAANYGYTF
CDR3nt: TGCGCCAGCAGTCAATGGGCAGCTAACTATGGCTACACCTTC

j_gene: TRBJ2-1
v_gene: TRBV24-1
abundance: .
d_gene: TRBD2
CDR3aa: CATSDLQSRSAGGLTYNEQFF
CDR3nt: TGTGCCACCAGTGATTTGCAAAGTCGTTCAGCGGGAGGTTTGACCTACAATGAGCAGTTCTTC

j_gene: TRBJ1-1
v_gene: TRBV27
abundance: .
d_gene: TRBD1
CDR3aa: CASSRTGPRPEAFF
CDR3nt: TGTGCCAGCAGCCGGACAGGGCCTAGACCTGAAGCTTTCTTT

j_gene: TRBJ1-3
v_gene: TRBV18
abundance: .
d_gene: TRBD1
CDR3aa: CASSQDRPLSGNTIYF
CDR3nt: TGTGCCAGCTCACAGGACAGGCCCCTCTCTGGAAACACCATATATTTT

j_gene: TRBJ2-3
v_gene: TRBV16
abundance: .
d_gene: TRBD2
CDR3aa: CASSPLRREGTDTQYF
CDR3nt: TGTGCCAGCAGCCCCTTGAGGCGGGAGGGCACAGATACGCAGTATTTT

j_gene: TRBJ2-3
v_gene: TRBV13
abundance: .
d_gene: .
CDR3aa: CASSVQVDTQYF
CDR3nt: TGTGCCAGCAGCGTACAGGTCGATACGCAGTATTTT

j_gene: TRBJ1-4
v_gene: TRBV11-3
abundance: .
d_gene: .
CDR3aa: CASKGRHEKLFF
CDR3nt: TGTGCCAGCAAGGGGCGGCATGAAAAACTGTTTTTT

j_gene: TRBJ1-2
v_gene: TRBV19
abundance: .
d_gene: .
CDR3aa: CASNLGGVYGYTF
CDR3nt: TGTGCCAGTAACCTCGGGGGAGTCTATGGCTACACCTTC

j_gene: TRBJ2-3
v_gene: TRBV5-6
abundance: .
d_gene: .
CDR3aa: CASRFREDTQYF
CDR3nt: TGTGCCAGCAGGTTTAGGGAGGATACGCAGTATTTT

j_gene: TRBJ1-6
v_gene: TRBV5-1
abundance: .
d_gene: .
CDR3aa: CASSFGQGNSPLHF
CDR3nt: TGCGCCAGCAGCTTTGGGCAGGGTAACTCACCCCTCCACTTT

j_gene: TRBJ2-2
v_gene: TRBV5-4
abundance: few
d_gene: .
CDR3aa: CASSLGVATGELFF
CDR3nt: TGTGCCAGCAGCTTGGGAGTCGCCACCGGGGAGCTGTTTTTT

j_gene: TRBJ2-7
v_gene: TRBV5-4
abundance: .
d_gene: TRBD2
CDR3aa: CASSLERGPYEQYF
CDR3nt: TGTGCCAGCAGCTTAGAGCGGGGGCCCTACGAGCAGTACTTC

j_gene: TRBJ1-5
v_gene: TRBV15
abundance: .
d_gene: TRBD1
CDR3aa: CATSRDRDRGQPQHF
CDR3nt: TGTGCCACCAGCAGGGACAGGGATCGGGGTCAGCCCCAGCATTTT

j_gene: TRBJ2-1
v_gene: TRBV11-2
abundance: .
d_gene: TRBD2
CDR3aa: CASSLERGGSYNEQFF
CDR3nt: TGTGCCAGCAGCTTAGAGCGGGGGGGCTCATACAATGAGCAGTTCTTC

j_gene: TRBJ1-2
v_gene: TRBV15
abundance: .
d_gene: .
CDR3aa: CATSSGFYGYTF
CDR3nt: TGTGCCACCAGCTCAGGGTTCTATGGCTACACCTTC

j_gene: TRBJ1-2
v_gene: TRBV2
abundance: .
d_gene: .
CDR3aa: CASSVGQSYGYTF
CDR3nt: TGTGCCAGCAGTGTCGGACAGAGCTATGGCTACACCTTC

j_gene: TRBJ1-5
v_gene: TRBV5-5
abundance: .
d_gene: TRBD1
CDR3aa: CASSSDRAYQPQHF
CDR3nt: TGTGCCAGCAGCTCGGACAGGGCGTATCAGCCCCAGCATTTT

j_gene: TRBJ1-3
v_gene: TRBV5-1
abundance: .
d_gene: .
CDR3aa: CASSSDIYSGNTIYF
CDR3nt: TGCGCCAGCAGCTCGGACATTTACTCTGGAAACACCATATATTTT

j_gene: TRBJ2-5
v_gene: TRBV4-1
abundance: once
d_gene: TRBD2
CDR3aa: CASSQGSRDYLRETQYF
CDR3nt: TGCGCCAGCAGCCAGGGCTCCCGGGACTATCTTAGGGAGACCCAGTACTTC